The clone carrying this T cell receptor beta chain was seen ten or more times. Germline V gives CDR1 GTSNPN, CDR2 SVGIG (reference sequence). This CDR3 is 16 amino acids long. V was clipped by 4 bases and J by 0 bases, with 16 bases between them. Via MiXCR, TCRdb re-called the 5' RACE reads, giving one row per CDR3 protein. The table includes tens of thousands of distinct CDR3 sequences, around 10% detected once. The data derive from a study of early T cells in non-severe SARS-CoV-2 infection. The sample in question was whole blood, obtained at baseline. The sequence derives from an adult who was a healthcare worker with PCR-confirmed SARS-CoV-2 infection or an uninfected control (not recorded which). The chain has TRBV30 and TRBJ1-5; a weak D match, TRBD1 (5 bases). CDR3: CAWNPRGRSSNQPQHF. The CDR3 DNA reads TGTGCCTGGAACCCTAGGGGCAGATCTAGCAATCAGCCCCAGCATTTT. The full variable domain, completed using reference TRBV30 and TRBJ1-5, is SQTIHQWPATLVQPVGSPLSLECTVEGTSNPNLYWYRQAAGRGLQLLFYSVGIGQISSEVPQNLSASRPQDRQFILSSKKLLLSDSGFYLCAWNPRGRSSNQPQHFGDGTRLSIL.